What follows are 21 T cell receptor beta chains derived from one specimen sequenced in a study of cytomegalovirus exposure and HLA in healthy donors. 60 Vbeta and 13 Jbeta primers were used in PCR. Repertoires were generated with immunoSEQ multiplex PCR, while TCRdb's copy carries only in-frame clones and drops some. The sample lists some 160,000 clones; approximately 78% were seen once. Sequencing input: PBMCs. The receptors were gathered from a male donor in good health and CMV-seronegative.

The rearrangement joins TRBV5-4 to TRBJ2-3; D is possibly TRBD2 (6 bases). Germline CDR1 is SGHNT and CDR2 is YYREEE (reference sequence). This CDR3 contains 15 residues. Trimming cost V 6 bases and J 6 bases, with 20 bases left between them. The chain's CDR3 is CASTRAGPSEDTQYF. The CDR3 coding sequence is TGTGCCAGCACACGGGCGGGACCGTCGGAGGATACGCAGTATTTT.

The chain carries TRBV9 and TRBJ2-1, with a possible D match to TRBD1 (7 bases). CDR1 SGDLS and CDR2 YYNGEE come from the germline V gene. With 4 bases removed from V and 8 bases from J, the gap between germline ends came to 22 bases. The CDR3 has 16 residues. CDR3 region: CASSFLSGGLVDEQFF. CDR3 DNA sequence: TGTGCCAGCAGCTTTTTGTCAGGGGGGCTAGTTGATGAGCAGTTCTTC.

This clone was detected only once. As DNA, the CDR3 is TGCGCCAGCAGCCAAGGTCTTGAAAAACTGTTTTTT. Its protein product is CASSQGLEKLFF. The chain is built from TRBV4-1 and TRBJ1-4; unclear D gene. V was shortened by 1 base and J by 7 bases, with 4 bases between the two germline ends. The CDR3 runs 12 residues. Per germline, CDR1 MGHRA and CDR2 YSYEKL.

The CDR3 reads CASSFKSGAYEQYF. CDR3 in DNA: TGTGCCAGCAGCTTTAAATCAGGGGCCTACGAGCAGTACTTC. The genes are TRBV5-6 and TRBJ2-7, with D possibly TRBD1 on 6 matching bases. V shed 2 bases and J shed 2 bases, with 11 bases lying between them. Germline V gene lookup returns CDR1 SGHDT and CDR2 YYEEEE. The CDR3 is 14 amino acids.

This chain connects TRBV7-8 to TRBJ1-5; 9 nucleotides line up with TRBD1. The V gene end was trimmed by 1 base and the J gene end by 8 bases; junction bases not matched to a gene: 6. Per the germline V gene, CDR1 is SGHVS and CDR2 is FQNEAQ. The CDR3 is 15 amino acids. The CDR3 nucleotides are TGTGCCAGCAGCTTAGAGGCTAGACAGGGGGAGCCCCAGCATTTT. Amino acid sequence: CASSLEARQGEPQHF.

The chain carries TRBV18 and TRBJ1-1; D unresolved. CDR1 is KGHSH and CDR2 is LQKENI in the germline V gene. This CDR3 contains 13 residues. Trimming stripped 6 bases from V and 0 bases from J, with 8 bases between. CDR3 nucleotide sequence: TGTGCCAGCTCTGAGAAACTGAACACTGAAGCTTTCTTT. This translates into CASSEKLNTEAFF.

The V gene is TRBV28, the J gene TRBJ1-4; 9 bases agree with TRBD1. The CDR3 totals 15 residues. Germline CDR1 and CDR2: MDHEN and SYDVKM. V was pared by 6 bases and J by 7 bases, with 9 bases of the junction left unmatched. CDR3 in DNA: TGTGCCAGCAGACCTACCGGGACAGGGACTGAAAAACTGTTTTTT. This translates into CASRPTGTGTEKLFF.

This chain connects TRBV2 to TRBJ1-5; 8 bases match TRBD1. The CDR3 runs 16 residues. Trimming cost V 0 bases and J 7 bases; bases outside gene matches: 8. Germline CDR1 reads SNHLY; CDR2 reads FYNNEI. The DNA of the CDR3 is TGTGCCAGCAGTGAAGCGTTGGCCAGGGGGCCCCAGCCCCAGCATTTT. The encoded protein is CASSEALARGPQPQHF.

This chain uses TRBV6-5 with TRBJ1-1; 7 bases fit TRBD1. Germline values: CDR1 MNHEY, CDR2 SVGAGI. J lost 2 bases, V lost 10 bases, and 7 bases had no gene match. There are 13 residues in the CDR3. The CDR3 spells CAITGTVNTEAFF. The CDR3, as DNA: TGTGCCATAACCGGGACAGTAAACACTGAAGCTTTCTTT.

The V gene is TRBV7-9, the J gene TRBJ1-1; TRBD1 is a possible D gene (5 bases). Germline lookup yields CDR1 SEHNR and CDR2 FQNEAQ (reference sequence). The CDR3 is 15 residues long. The V end was cut by 2 bases, the J end by 0 bases, with 10 bases between. The CDR3 DNA sequence: TGTGCCAGCAGCTTAAACCGACAGATGAACACTGAAGCTTTCTTT. The encoded protein is CASSLNRQMNTEAFF.

The rearrangement uses TRBV4-3 and TRBJ1-2, with D hard to call. V was clipped by 5 bases and J by 6 bases, with 13 bases between them. The CDR3 covers 13 residues. Germline V CDR1 and CDR2: LGHNA, YSLEER. The CDR3 bases are TGCGCCAGCAGCGCGGGCCCTGGCCATGGCTACACCTTC. Translation gives CASSAGPGHGYTF.

This clone was counted only a few times. The chain links TRBV9 to TRBJ1-5, with D perhaps TRBD1 (5 bases). The V end was cut by 1 base, the J end by 5 bases, with 13 bases between. The CDR3 is 15 amino acids. Germline V gene lookup returns CDR1 SGDLS and CDR2 YYNGEE. The CDR3 bases are TGTGCCAGCAGCGTATCGCAGGGCCCGGATCAGCCCCAGCATTTT. As protein: CASSVSQGPDQPQHF. Complete variable domain (other parts from reference TRBV9 and TRBJ1-5): DSGVTQTPKHLITATGQRVTLRCSPRSGDLSVYWYQQSLDQGLQFLIQYYNGEERAKGNILERFSAQQFPDLHSELNLSSLELGDSALYFCASSVSQGPDQPQHFGDGTRLSIL.

The rearrangement links TRBV9 to TRBJ2-1; 12 bases line up with TRBD2. Germline V gives CDR1 SGDLS, CDR2 YYNGEE. Trimming cost V 3 bases and J 4 bases; bases outside gene matches: 5. The CDR3 has 16 residues. This CDR3 is CASSAQTSGGYNEQFF. The DNA for the CDR3 is TGTGCCAGCAGCGCCCAGACTAGCGGGGGATACAATGAGCAGTTCTTC.

The chain employs TRBV6-1 and TRBJ2-1, with TRBD2 identical over 7 bases. Germline CDR1 and CDR2: MNHNS and SASEGT. Germline trimming cut 2 bases from V and 6 bases from J; bases unmatched to any gene: 7. The CDR3 length is 15 residues. The CDR3 DNA is TGTGCCAGCAGTGAAACGGCGGGAGTCAGCAATGAGCAGTTCTTC. Amino acid sequence: CASSETAGVSNEQFF.

This chain links TRBV7-9 with TRBJ2-5, with 14 bases lining up with TRBD2. V shed 4 bases and J 5 bases; nucleotides not matched to a gene: 3. CDR3 length: 15 amino acids. CDR1 and CDR2 from the germline V gene are SEHNR and FQNEAQ (reference sequence). The CDR3 DNA is TGTGCCAGCAGCTGGACTAGCGGGGGGAAGGAGACCCAGTACTTC. Translated, it gives CASSWTSGGKETQYF.

This chain uses TRBV6-5 with TRBJ2-7, with D maybe TRBD1 (6 bases). This CDR3 region has 15 residues. Trimming pared 4 bases from V and 0 bases from J, leaving 13 bases between. The V gene's germline CDR1 is MNHEY and CDR2 SVGAGI. The CDR3 reads CASSSLDRYSYEQYF. CDR3 sequence (DNA): TGTGCCAGCAGTTCCCTGGACAGATACTCCTACGAGCAGTACTTC.

This clone has a single count. The chain employs TRBV19 and TRBJ1-1; the match to TRBD1 covers 7 bases. Germline CDR1 reads LNHDA; CDR2 reads SQIVND (reference sequence). The trim removed 3 bases at V and 2 bases at J, leaving 9 bases unmatched. CDR3 size: 16 residues. The CDR3 DNA sequence: TGTGCCAGTAGTATCGGTTGGGACAGAGCAAACACTGAAGCTTTCTTT. This codes for CASSIGWDRANTEAFF. Combining the CDR3 with reference TRBV19 and TRBJ1-1 gives the whole variable domain DGGITQSPKYLFRKEGQNVTLSCEQNLNHDAMYWYRQDPGQGLRLIYYSQIVNDFQKGDIAEGYSVSREKKESFPLTVTSAQKNPTAFYLCASSIGWDRANTEAFFGQGTRLTVV.

The CDR3 DNA reads as TGTGCCAGCAGCCCCACAGGGGAGAGGGGGAATGAGCAGTTCTTC. It codes for CASSPTGERGNEQFF. V is TRBV28 and J is TRBJ2-1, with 7 bases fitting TRBD1. Germline V gives CDR1 MDHEN, CDR2 SYDVKM. The trim removed 6 bases at V and 7 bases at J, leaving 12 bases unmatched. This CDR3 comprises 15 residues. Using reference TRBV28 and TRBJ2-1 for the parts outside the CDR3, the full variable domain is DVKVTQSSRYLVKRTGEKVFLECVQDMDHENMFWYRQDPGLGLRLIYFSYDVKMKEKGDIPEGYSVSREKKERFSLILESASTNQTSMYLCASSPTGERGNEQFFGPGTRLTVL.

This clone was detected a few times. CDR3 residues: CASSVQGGDYEQYF. CDR3 sequence (DNA): TGTGCCAGCAGTGTCCAGGGTGGTGACTACGAGCAGTACTTC. The rearrangement joins TRBV2 to TRBJ2-7; perhaps TRBD1 as D (5 bases). This CDR3 region has 14 residues. Trimming removed 4 bases at V and 3 bases at J, with 13 bases between. Germline V gene data show CDR1 as SNHLY and CDR2 as FYNNEI.

The chain joins TRBV7-9 to TRBJ2-3; 7 bases agree with TRBD1. The germline V gene encodes CDR1 SEHNR and CDR2 FQNEAQ (reference sequence). V trimming: 5 bases; J trimming: 0 bases; junction bases outside the gene matches: 8. This CDR3 is built from 16 residues. The CDR3 region is CASSTGDSSSTDTQYF. As DNA, the CDR3 is TGTGCCAGCAGCACTGGGGACAGCTCTAGCACAGATACGCAGTATTTT.

The chain joins TRBV28 to TRBJ2-7; 11 nucleotides agree with TRBD2. This CDR3 has 15 amino acids. Looked up from germline, CDR1 is MDHEN and CDR2 is SYDVKM. Losses at the gene ends were 2 bases for V and 4 bases for J; bases not matched to a gene: 4. This CDR3 reads CASSLISSGRYEQYF. For the CDR3, the DNA is TGTGCCAGCAGTTTAATTTCTAGCGGGAGGTACGAGCAGTACTTC.